The next 2 T cell receptor beta chains were all read from a single sample in a study of beta chain features in type 1 diabetes. Points from the study as a whole: Shortening of TCRB CDR3s, moderate but significant, appeared in all four CD4+ subsets of Type 1 diabetes patients.

Antigens of these TCRs are unknown. The isolated RNA, all of it, was reverse transcribed, so expressed TCRB transcripts were what got sequenced. Some clones are missing from TCRdb's copy, which holds only in-frame ones; the method was immunoSEQ multiplex PCR. The sample holds approximately 170,000 clones, 6.5% to 8.5% seen once. Sample: central memory CD4+ T cells from blood. These receptors came from a man aged 18 to 30 with type 1 diabetes.

This chain connects TRBV7-9 to TRBJ1-4; 7 nucleotides match TRBD1. The CDR3 covers 15 residues. V gave up 1 base and J gave up 5 bases; unmatched junction bases: 4. CDR1 and CDR2 from the germline V gene are SEHNR and FQNEAQ (reference sequence). CDR3 DNA: TGTGCCAGCAGCTTAGGGACAGGTTCAAATGAAAAACTGTTTTTT. This translates into CASSLGTGSNEKLFF.

This sequence joins TRBV28 and TRBJ2-1, with TRBD2 identical over 8 bases. Germline V gene data show CDR1 as MDHEN and CDR2 as SYDVKM. Trimming at V came to 2 bases and at J to 6 bases, leaving 6 bases not matched to a gene. There are 15 residues in the CDR3. CDR3 region: CASSLGSGRVNEQFF. CDR3 in DNA: TGTGCCAGCAGTTTAGGGAGCGGGAGAGTCAATGAGCAGTTCTTC.